The 15 T cell receptor beta chains reported below all come from one sample, sequenced in a study of tumor-infiltrating lymphocytes in primary liver carcinoma. Co-extracting RNA and DNA was done with roughly 17-32 mg of unsorted bulk tissue as input. A primer matching the constant region was used to make TCR beta cDNA from approximately 520 ng of total RNA. Three-round nested multiplex PCR performed with slightly modified ARM-PCR produced the TCR beta libraries. In the first two PCR rounds, TRBV1-TRBV30 forward primers were paired with a C-beta reverse primer, and each round lasted about 9 cycles. TCRdb ran MiXCR on the multiplex PCR reads and lists one entry per CDR3 protein. Found here are about 64,000 distinct CDR3 sequences, about 65% of them singletons; the top ten hold approximately 41%. Sequencing used liver tumor tissue from sampling region 4. Subset given: tumor region T4, right-lateral pole. These receptors came from a man between 40 and 49 years old with primary liver carcinoma and hepatitis B virus infection.

This clonotype was seen more than once but under ten times. This chain joins TRBV2 and TRBJ2-1; 8 positions match TRBD1. CDR1 and CDR2 (germline): SNHLY, FYNNEI. The CDR3 loop spans 12 amino acids. CDR3 nucleotide sequence: TGTGTCAGATCGACAGGGGAGGATGAGCAGTTCTTC. Amino acids: CVRSTGEDEQFF.

Worth noting for this clonotype: The CDR3 end shows no conserved phenylalanine or tryptophan, and so a read error is likely. This chain connects TRBV11-3 to TRBJ2-2; D is undetermined. Germline CDR1 and CDR2: SGHNT and YENEEA. The CDR3 runs 15 residues. CDR3 residues: CASSIENANSGELFS. The CDR3 nucleotides are TGTGCCAGCAGCATAGAAAACGCGAACAGCGGGGAGCTGTTTTCT.

Concerning this clonotype itself: At one of its ends the junction is not consistent with the germline gene, which may arise from a read error. The chain recombines TRBV10-2 with TRBJ1-5; a possible D gene is TRBD1 (5 bases). This CDR3 region has 13 residues. The germline V gene has CDR1 WSHSY and CDR2 SAAADI. DNA for the CDR3: TGCGGCAGCAGTGGGGGGAACAACCAGCCCCAGCATTTT. Translating gives CGSSGGNNQPQHF.

Notes on this clonotype: Mismatch with germline at one junction end may stem from a read error. This CDR3 reads CSVRKGGNEKYF. In DNA form, the CDR3 reads TGCAGCGTTCGTAAGGGAGGGAACGAGAAGTACTTT. V is TRBV29-1 and J is TRBJ2-7; 7 nucleotides agree with TRBD2. This CDR3 has 12 amino acids. Germline CDR1 and CDR2: SQVTM and ANQGSEA.

This clonotype was detected once. Mismatch with germline at one junction end may stem from a read error. J is TRBJ2-1 and V is TRBV4-1, with a weak D call TRBD2 (6 bases). CDR3 size: 15 residues. CDR1 is MGHRA and CDR2 is YSYEKL in the germline V gene. The CDR3 DNA reads as TGCGCCAGCAGCCAAGACGGACGGGAGCCAAATGTGCAGTTCTTC. Translated: CASSQDGREPNVQFF.

With respect to this clonotype: At one of its ends the junction is not consistent with the germline gene, which may arise from a read error. The chain recombines TRBV4-1 with TRBJ2-1, with no clear D. CDR1 and CDR2 from the germline V gene are MGHRA and YSYEKL. The CDR3 length is 15 residues. Here the CDR3 reads CASSPLGNNHNEPFF. DNA of the CDR3: TGCGCCAGCAGCCCACTCGGTAACAACCACAATGAGCCGTTCTTC.

As to this clonotype: One base away lies a much larger clone, so this may be a sequencing read error. The gene calls are TRBV29-1 and TRBJ1-2, with TRBD1 as a possible D gene (5 bases). Germline CDR1 SQVTM, CDR2 ANQGSEA. The CDR3 has 18 residues. The CDR3 reads CSVGAPTGTQVANHGYTF. For the CDR3, the DNA is TGCAGCGTTGGGGCACCAACAGGAACTCAAGTGGCTAACCATGGCTACACCTTC. Together with reference TRBV29-1 and TRBJ1-2, the CDR3 gives the full variable domain: SAVISQKPSRDICQRGTSLTIQCQVDSQVTMMFWYRQQPGQSLTLIATANQGSEATYESGFVIDKFPISRPNLTFSTLTVSNMSPEDSSIYLCSVGAPTGTQVANHGYTFGSGTRLTVV.

This clonotype was detected many times. The conserved phenylalanine or tryptophan is not found at the CDR3 terminus, so this likely reflects a read error. The chain recombines TRBV29-1 with TRBJ2-7, with 7 bases fitting TRBD2. Unmatched junction bases numbered 12, after V lost 6 bases and J lost 7 bases. This CDR3 is 13 amino acids long. CDR1 and CDR2 from the germline V gene are SQVTM and ANQGSEA. CDR3 bases: TGCAGCGTAACCGGGACGGGGAGGGGAGAGCAGTACCTC. It codes for CSVTGTGRGEQYL.

To note about this clonotype: This could be a read error, since a much larger clone is one nucleotide away. This chain uses TRBV28 with TRBJ2-3; D perhaps matches TRBD2 (5 bases). Looked up from germline, CDR1 is MDHEN and CDR2 is SYDVKM. The V gene lost 6 bases and the J gene lost 5 bases, with 21 bases spanning the gap. CDR3 size: 16 residues. The CDR3 here is CASSLWARGRGDTQYF. Here the CDR3 DNA reads TGTGCCAGCAGCCTCTGGGCTAGAGGGAGAGGAGATACGCAGTATTTT.

This clonotype was recorded at least ten times. The V call is TRBV5-1, the J call TRBJ2-1, with TRBD2 matching 7 bases. This CDR3 is built from 13 residues. Germline CDR1 is SGHRS and CDR2 is YFSETQ. V was clipped by 3 bases and J by 8 bases; unmatched bases: 5. CDR3 amino acids: CASSWRLAYEQFF. DNA of the CDR3: TGCGCCAGCAGCTGGAGACTAGCCTATGAGCAGTTCTTC.

For this clonotype: At one of its ends the junction is not consistent with the germline gene, which may arise from a read error. The genes are TRBV29-1 and TRBJ2-1, with 7 bases lining up with TRBD1. CDR1 is SQVTM, CDR2 ANQGSEA, per germline. The CDR3 spans 12 residues. CDR3 in amino acids: CSVRQGGNVQSF. The CDR3 DNA is TGCAGCGTTAGACAGGGTGGGAATGTGCAGTCCTTC.

The V call is TRBV29-1, the J call TRBJ2-1; D is undetermined. Germline CDR1 SQVTM, CDR2 ANQGSEA. V dropped 5 bases and J dropped 7 bases, with 12 bases sitting between them. The CDR3 is made up of 12 amino acids. The CDR3 protein is CSVFLWLNEQFF. The CDR3 DNA reads as TGCAGCGTTTTCTTGTGGCTAAATGAGCAGTTCTTC.

Details on this clonotype: This CDR3 is missing its conserved last phenylalanine or tryptophan, likely due to a read error. Because the CDR3's place on the DNA is in doubt, the DNA is left out and the CDR3 is given as listed by TCRdb. This chain uses TRBV12-3 or TRBV12-4 with TRBJ2-1; the D segment call TRBD2 is taken from the table without a DNA check. Inclusive of both ends, the CDR3 amounts to 14 amino acids. CDR3 loop: CASSLYGRGNEHFL.

As regards this clonotype: One junction end disagrees with the germline gene, perhaps due to a read error. The CDR3 DNA reads TGTGCCAGCAATGAACTAACAGGGAAGACTGAAGCTTTCTTT. Encoded protein: CASNELTGKTEAFF. The chain is built from TRBV6-1 and TRBJ1-1; tentatively, D is TRBD1 (6 bases). Germline V CDR1 and CDR2: MNHNS, SASEGT. The CDR3 sequence is 14 residues long.

A note on this clonotype: The junction does not match germline at one end; this may be a read error. V and J are TRBV11-1 and TRBJ2-2, with D possibly matching TRBD2 (5 bases). Germline-derived CDR1 and CDR2 are SGHAT and FQDESV (reference sequence). This CDR3 contains 13 residues. In DNA form, the CDR3 reads TGTGTCAGCAGTTTAGTACGTTTCGGGGAGATGTTTTTT. Translation: CVSSLVRFGEMFF. The variable domain in full, with the rest retrieved from reference TRBV11-1 and TRBJ2-2, is EAEVAQSPRYKITEKSQAVAFWCDPISGHATLYWYRQILGQGPELLVQFQDESVVDDSQLPKDRFSAERLKGVDSTLKIQPAELGDSAMYLCVSSLVRFGEMFFGEGSRLTVL.